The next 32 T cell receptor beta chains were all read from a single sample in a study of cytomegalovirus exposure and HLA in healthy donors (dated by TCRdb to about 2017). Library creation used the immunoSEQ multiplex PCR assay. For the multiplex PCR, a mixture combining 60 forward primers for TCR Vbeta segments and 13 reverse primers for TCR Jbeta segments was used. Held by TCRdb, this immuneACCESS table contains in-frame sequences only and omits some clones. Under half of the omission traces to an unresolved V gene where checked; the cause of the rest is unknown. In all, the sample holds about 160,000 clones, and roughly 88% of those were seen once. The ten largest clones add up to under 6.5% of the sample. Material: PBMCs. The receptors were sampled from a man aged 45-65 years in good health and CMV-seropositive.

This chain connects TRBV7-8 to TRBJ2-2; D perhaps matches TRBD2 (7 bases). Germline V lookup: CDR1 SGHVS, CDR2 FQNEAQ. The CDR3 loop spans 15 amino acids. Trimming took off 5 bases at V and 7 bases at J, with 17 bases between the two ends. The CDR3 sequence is CASSIGGEKVGELFF. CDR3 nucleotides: TGTGCCAGCAGCATAGGGGGGGAAAAAGTCGGGGAGCTGTTTTTT.

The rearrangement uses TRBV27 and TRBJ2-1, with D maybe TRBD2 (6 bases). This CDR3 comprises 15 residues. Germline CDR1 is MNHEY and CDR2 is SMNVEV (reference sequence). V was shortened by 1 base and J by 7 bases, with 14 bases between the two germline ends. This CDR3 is CASSLWSGSQNEQFF. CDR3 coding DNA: TGTGCCAGCAGTTTATGGTCCGGGAGCCAGAATGAGCAGTTCTTC.

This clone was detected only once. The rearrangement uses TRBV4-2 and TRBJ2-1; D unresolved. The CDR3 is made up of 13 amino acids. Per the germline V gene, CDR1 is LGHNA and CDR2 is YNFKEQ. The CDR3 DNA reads TGTTCGAGTTCCCCATACCTTTACAATGAGCAGTTCTTC. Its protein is CSSSPYLYNEQFF.

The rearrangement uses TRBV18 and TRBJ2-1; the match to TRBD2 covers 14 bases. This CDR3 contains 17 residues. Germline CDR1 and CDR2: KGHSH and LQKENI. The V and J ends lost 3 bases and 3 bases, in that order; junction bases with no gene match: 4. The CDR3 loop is CASSPGLAGALYNEQFF. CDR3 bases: TGTGCCAGCTCACCGGGACTAGCGGGAGCCCTCTACAATGAGCAGTTCTTC.

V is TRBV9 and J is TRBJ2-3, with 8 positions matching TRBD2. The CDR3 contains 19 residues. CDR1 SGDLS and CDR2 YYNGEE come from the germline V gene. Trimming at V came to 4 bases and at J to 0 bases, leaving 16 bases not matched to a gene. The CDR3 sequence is CASSFTESGSHSSTDTQYF. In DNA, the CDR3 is TGTGCCAGCAGCTTCACCGAGAGCGGGAGCCATTCTAGCACAGATACGCAGTATTTT.

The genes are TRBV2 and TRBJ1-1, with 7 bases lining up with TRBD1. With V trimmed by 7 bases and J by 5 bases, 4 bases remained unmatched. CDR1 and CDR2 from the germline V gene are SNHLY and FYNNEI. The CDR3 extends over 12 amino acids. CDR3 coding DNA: TGTGCCAGCAATAACAGGGGAACTGAAGCTTTCTTT. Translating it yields CASNNRGTEAFF.

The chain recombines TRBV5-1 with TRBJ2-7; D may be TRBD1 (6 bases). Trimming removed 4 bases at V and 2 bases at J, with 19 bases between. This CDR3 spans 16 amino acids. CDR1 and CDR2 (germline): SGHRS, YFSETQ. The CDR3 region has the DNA TGCGCCAGCAGCCCTACAGGGTTCCTAAAAACCTACGAGCAGTACGTC. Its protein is CASSPTGFLKTYEQYV.

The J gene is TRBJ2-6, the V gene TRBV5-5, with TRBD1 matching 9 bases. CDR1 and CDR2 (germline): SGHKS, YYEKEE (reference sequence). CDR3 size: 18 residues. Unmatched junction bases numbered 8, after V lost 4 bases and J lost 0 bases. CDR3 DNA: TGTGCCAGCAGCGGAGGACAGGGGTTCGACTCTGGGGCCAACGTCCTGACTTTC. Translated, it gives CASSGGQGFDSGANVLTF.

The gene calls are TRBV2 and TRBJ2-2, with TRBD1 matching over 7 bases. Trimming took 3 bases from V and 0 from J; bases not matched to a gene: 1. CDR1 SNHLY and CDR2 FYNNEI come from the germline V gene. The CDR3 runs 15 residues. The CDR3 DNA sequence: TGTGCCAGCAGTGAGGGACAGCCGAACACCGGGGAGCTGTTTTTT. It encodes CASSEGQPNTGELFF. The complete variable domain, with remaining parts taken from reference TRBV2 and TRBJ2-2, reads EPEVTQTPSHQVTQMGQEVILRCVPISNHLYFYWYRQILGQKVEFLVSFYNNEISEKSEIFDDQFSVERPDGSNFTLKIRSTKLEDSAMYFCASSEGQPNTGELFFGEGSRLTVL.

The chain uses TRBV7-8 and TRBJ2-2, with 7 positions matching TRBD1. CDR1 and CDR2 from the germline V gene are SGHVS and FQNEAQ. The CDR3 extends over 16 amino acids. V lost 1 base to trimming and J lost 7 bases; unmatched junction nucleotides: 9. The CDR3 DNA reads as TGTGCCAGCAGCTTAGTTCTTCGGCAGGGGGTCGGGGAGCTGTTTTTT. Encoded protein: CASSLVLRQGVGELFF.

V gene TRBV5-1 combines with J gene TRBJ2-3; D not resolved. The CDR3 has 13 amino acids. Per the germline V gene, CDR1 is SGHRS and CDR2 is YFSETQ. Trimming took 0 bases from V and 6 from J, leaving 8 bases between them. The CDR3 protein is CASSLDLRDTQYF. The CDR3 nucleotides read TGCGCCAGCAGCTTGGACCTCCGGGATACGCAGTATTTT.

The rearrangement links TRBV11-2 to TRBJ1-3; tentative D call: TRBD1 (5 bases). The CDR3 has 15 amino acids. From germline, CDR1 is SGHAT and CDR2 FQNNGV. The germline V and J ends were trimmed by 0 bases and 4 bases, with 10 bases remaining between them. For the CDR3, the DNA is TGTGCCAGCAGCTTAGATGCGGGGCTGGGAAACACCATATATTTT. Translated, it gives CASSLDAGLGNTIYF. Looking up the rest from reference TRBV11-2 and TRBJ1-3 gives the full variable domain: EAGVAQSPRYKIIEKRQSVAFWCNPISGHATLYWYQQILGQGPKLLIQFQNNGVVDDSQLPKDRFSAERLKGVDSTLKIQPAKLEDSAVYLCASSLDAGLGNTIYFGEGSWLTVV.

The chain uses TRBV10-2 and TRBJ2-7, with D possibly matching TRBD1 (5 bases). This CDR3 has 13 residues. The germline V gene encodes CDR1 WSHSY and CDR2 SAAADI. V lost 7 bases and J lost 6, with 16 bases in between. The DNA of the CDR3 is TGCGCCAGCACCCAGGGTACAGGCAGCGAGCAGTACTTC. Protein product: CASTQGTGSEQYF.

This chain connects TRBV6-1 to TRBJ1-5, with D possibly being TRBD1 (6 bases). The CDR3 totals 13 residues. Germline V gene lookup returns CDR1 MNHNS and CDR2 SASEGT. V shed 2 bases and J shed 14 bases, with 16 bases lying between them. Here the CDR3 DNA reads TGTGCCAGCAGTGAAAGGGGACACGGTCCCAAGCATTTT. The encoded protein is CASSERGHGPKHF.

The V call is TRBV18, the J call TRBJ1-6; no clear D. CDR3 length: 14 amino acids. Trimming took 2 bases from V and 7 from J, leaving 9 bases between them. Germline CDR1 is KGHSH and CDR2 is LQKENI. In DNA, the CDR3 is TGTGCCAGCTCACCAGAGGGAACGAATTCACCCCTCCACTTT. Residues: CASSPEGTNSPLHF.

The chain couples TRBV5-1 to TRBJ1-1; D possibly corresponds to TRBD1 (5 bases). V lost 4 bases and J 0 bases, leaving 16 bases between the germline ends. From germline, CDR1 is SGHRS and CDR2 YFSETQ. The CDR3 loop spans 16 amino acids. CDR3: CASSTDGARLNTEAFF. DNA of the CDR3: TGCGCCAGCAGCACCGATGGGGCTCGGCTGAACACTGAAGCTTTCTTT.

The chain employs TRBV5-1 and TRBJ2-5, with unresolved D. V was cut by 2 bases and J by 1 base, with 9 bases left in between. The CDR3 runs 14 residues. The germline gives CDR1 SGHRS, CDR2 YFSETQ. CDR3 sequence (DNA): TGCGCCAGCAGCTTCTTTGGGCTCCAAGAGACCCAGTACTTC. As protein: CASSFFGLQETQYF.

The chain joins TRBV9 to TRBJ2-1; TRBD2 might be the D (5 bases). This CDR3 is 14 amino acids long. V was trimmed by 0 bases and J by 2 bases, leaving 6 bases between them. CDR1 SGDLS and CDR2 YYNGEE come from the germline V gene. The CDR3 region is CASSVGGTYNEQFF. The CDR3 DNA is TGTGCCAGCAGCGTAGGAGGGACCTACAATGAGCAGTTCTTC.

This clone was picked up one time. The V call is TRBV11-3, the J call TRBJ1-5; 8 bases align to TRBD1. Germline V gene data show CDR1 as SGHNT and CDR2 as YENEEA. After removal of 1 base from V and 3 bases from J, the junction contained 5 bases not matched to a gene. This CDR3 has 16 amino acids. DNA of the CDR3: TGTGCCAGCAGCTTAGCCGGGGACAGGACCAATCAGCCCCAGCATTTT. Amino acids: CASSLAGDRTNQPQHF.

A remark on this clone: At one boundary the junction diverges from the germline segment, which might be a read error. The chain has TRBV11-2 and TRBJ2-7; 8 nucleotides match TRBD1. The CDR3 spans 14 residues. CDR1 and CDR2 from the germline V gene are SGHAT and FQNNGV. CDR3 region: CASRLGQGSYEQYF. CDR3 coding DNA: TGTGCCAGCAGGTTAGGACAGGGCTCCTACGAGCAGTACTTC.

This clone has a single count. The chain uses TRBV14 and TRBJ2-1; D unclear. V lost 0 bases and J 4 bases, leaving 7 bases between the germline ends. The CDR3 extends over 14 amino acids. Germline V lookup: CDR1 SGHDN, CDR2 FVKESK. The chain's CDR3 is CASSQEADYNEQFF. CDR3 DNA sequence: TGTGCCAGCAGCCAAGAGGCTGATTACAATGAGCAGTTCTTC.

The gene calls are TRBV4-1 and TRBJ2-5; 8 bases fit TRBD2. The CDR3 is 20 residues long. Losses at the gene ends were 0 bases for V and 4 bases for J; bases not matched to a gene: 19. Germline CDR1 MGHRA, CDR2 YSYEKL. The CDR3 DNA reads TGCGCCAGCAGCCAAGATCGTTCAGGCACTAGCGGAAGTTGGGGAGAGACCCAGTACTTC. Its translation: CASSQDRSGTSGSWGETQYF.

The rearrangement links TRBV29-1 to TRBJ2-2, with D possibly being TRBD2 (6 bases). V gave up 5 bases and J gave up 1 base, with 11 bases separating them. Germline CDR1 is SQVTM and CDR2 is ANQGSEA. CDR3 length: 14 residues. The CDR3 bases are TGCAGCGTTTTGGAGGGGCAGAACACCGGGGAGCTGTTTTTT. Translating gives CSVLEGQNTGELFF.

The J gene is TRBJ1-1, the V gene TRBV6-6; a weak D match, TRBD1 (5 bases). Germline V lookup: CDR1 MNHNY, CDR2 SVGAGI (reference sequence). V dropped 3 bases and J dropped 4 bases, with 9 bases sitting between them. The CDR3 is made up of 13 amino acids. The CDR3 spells CASSYGRVTEAFF. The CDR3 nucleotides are TGTGCCAGCAGTTATGGCAGGGTCACTGAAGCTTTCTTT.

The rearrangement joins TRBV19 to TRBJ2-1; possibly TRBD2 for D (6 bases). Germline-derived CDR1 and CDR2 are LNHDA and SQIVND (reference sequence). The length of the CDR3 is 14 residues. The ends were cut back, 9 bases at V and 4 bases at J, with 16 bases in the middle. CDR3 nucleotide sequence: TGTGCCAGCAGAACGGGAGAGAGGTACAATGAGCAGTTCTTC. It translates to CASRTGERYNEQFF.

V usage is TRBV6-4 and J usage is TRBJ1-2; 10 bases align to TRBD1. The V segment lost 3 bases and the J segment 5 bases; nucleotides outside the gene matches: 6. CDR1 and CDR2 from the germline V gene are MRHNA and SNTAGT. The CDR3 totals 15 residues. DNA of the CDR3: TGTGCCAGCAGTGAATCACAGGGACAGGGGTATGGCTACACCTTC. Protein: CASSESQGQGYGYTF.

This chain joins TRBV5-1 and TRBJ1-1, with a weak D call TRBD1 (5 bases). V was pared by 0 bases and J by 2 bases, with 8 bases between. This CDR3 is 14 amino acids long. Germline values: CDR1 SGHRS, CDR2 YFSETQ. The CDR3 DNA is TGCGCCAGCAGCTTGGCAGGGAAAAACACTGAAGCTTTCTTT. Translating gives CASSLAGKNTEAFF. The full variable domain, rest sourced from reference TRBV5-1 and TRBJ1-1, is KAGVTQTPRYLIKTRGQQVTLSCSPISGHRSVSWYQQTPGQGLQFLFEYFSETQRNKGNFPGRFSGRQFSNSRSEMNVSTLELGDSALYLCASSLAGKNTEAFFGQGTRLTVV.

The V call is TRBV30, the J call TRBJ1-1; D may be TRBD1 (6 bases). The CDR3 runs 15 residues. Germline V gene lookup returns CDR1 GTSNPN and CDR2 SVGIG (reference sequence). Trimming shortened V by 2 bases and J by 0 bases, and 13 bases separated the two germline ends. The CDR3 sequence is CAWSIQGLMNTEAFF. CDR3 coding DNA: TGTGCCTGGAGTATACAGGGACTAATGAACACTGAAGCTTTCTTT.

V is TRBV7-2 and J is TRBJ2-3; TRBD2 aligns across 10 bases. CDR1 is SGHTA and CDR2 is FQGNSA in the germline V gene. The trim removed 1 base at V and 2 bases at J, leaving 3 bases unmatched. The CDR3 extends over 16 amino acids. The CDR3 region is CASSLESGGATDTQYF. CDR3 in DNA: TGTGCCAGCAGCTTAGAGAGCGGGGGGGCCACAGATACGCAGTATTTT. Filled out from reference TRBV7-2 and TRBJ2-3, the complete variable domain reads GAGVSQSPSNKVTEKGKDVELRCDPISGHTALYWYRQSLGQGLEFLIYFQGNSAPDKSGLPSDRFSAERTGGSVSTLTIQRTQQEDSAVYLCASSLESGGATDTQYFGPGTRLTVL.

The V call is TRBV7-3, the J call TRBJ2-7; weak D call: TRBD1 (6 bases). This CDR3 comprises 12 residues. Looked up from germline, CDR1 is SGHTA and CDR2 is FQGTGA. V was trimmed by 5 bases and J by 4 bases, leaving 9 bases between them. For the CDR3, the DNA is TGTGCCAGCAGCGCCACAGGGTACGAGCAGTACTTC. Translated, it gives CASSATGYEQYF. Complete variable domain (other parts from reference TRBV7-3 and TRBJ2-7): GAGVSQTPSNKVTEKGKYVELRCDPISGHTALYWYRQSLGQGPEFLIYFQGTGAADDSGLPNDRFFAVRPEGSVSTLKIQRTERGDSAVYLCASSATGYEQYFGPGTRLTVT.

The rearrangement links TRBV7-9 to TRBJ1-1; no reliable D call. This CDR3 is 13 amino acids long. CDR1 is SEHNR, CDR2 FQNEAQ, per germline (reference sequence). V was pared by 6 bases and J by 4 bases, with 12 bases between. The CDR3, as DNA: TGTGCCAGCAGGGTTAACAGCGGCACTGAAGCTTTCTTT. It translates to CASRVNSGTEAFF.

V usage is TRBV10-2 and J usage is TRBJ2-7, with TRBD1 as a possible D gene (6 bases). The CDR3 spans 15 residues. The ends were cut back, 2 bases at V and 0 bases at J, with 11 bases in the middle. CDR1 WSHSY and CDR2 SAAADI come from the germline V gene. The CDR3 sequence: CASSEVTGSSYEQYV. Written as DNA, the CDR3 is TGCGCCAGCAGTGAGGTCACAGGGAGCTCCTACGAGCAGTACGTC.